At least ten counts were recorded for the clone carrying this TCR beta chain. Together with a sample-barcoded 5' primer, a J-beta primer mix was included in a second PCR lasting roughly 6 to 12 cycles. Sequencing yielded, for each sample, at least 3 million paired-end reads carrying CDR3. From the 5' RACE reads, TCRdb called clonotypes with MiXCR, one entry per CDR3 protein. The table lists 1.5 million to 2 million distinct CDR3 sequences, about 50% of them singletons. The germline gives CDR1 SEHNR, CDR2 FQNEAQ (reference sequence). V lost 4 bases, J lost 8 bases, and 18 bases lay in between. This CDR3 contains 15 residues. This entry comes from a study of blood T cells in healthy people across ages. About the study: When template switching was applied, about one barcoded beta molecule was captured per two T cells.

Total RNA, at least 5.5 micrograms per sample, was extracted from PBMCs. This TCR derives from a woman aged 40 to 55 in good health. Sequencing used blood. The chain uses TRBV7-9 and TRBJ2-1, with a possible D match to TRBD1 (5 bases). The DNA of the CDR3 is TGTGCCAGCAGCTCTCGCCAGGGCGGTTGGGATGAGCAGTTCTTC. Protein: CASSSRQGGWDEQFF.